This note documents a single T cell receptor (beta chain) sequence. The data are from a study of blood T cell repertoires in COVID-19. Per germline, CDR1 SNHLY and CDR2 FYNNEI. V lost 7 bases to trimming and J lost 1 base, with 4 bases between them. This CDR3 has 11 amino acids. The table came from immunoSEQ multiplex PCR; TCRdb's copy has only in-frame clones and leaves some out. The sample carries roughly 170,000 clones, about 86% recorded once. Sequencing was performed on peripheral blood. The chain links TRBV2 to TRBJ1-2; D not resolved. The source of this sequence is an older man with active or convalescent COVID-19. This chain's CDR3 is CASTGNYGYTF. DNA for the CDR3: TGTGCCAGCACGGGTAACTATGGCTACACCTTC.